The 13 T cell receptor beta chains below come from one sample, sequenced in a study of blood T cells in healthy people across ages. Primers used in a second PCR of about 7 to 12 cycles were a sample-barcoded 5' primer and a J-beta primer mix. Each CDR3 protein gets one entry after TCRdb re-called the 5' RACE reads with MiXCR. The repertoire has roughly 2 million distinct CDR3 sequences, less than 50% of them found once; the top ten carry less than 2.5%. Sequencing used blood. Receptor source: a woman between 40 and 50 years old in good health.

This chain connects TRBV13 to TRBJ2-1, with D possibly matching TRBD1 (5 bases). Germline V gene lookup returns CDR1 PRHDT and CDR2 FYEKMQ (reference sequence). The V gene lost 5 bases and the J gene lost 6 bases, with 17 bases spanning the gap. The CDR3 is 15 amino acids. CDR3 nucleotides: TGTGCCAGCAGCCCATCCAGGGTTCTTTCCAATGAGCAGTTCTTC. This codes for CASSPSRVLSNEQFF.

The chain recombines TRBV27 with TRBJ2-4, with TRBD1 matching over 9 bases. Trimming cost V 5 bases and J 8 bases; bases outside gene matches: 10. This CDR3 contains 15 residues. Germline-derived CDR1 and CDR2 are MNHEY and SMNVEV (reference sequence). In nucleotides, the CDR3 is TGTGCCAGCAGTCCATACAGGGGGCGGCTGGACATTCAGTACTTC. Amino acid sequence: CASSPYRGRLDIQYF.

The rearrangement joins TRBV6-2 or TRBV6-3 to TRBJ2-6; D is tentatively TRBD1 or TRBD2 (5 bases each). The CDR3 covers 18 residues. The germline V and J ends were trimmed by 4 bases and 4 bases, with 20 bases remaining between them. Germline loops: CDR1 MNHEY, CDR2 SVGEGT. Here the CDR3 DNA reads TGTGCCAGCAGTTCCCTCGGGGCAGGCTTTCTCGGGGCCAACGTCCTGACTTTC. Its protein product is CASSSLGAGFLGANVLTF.

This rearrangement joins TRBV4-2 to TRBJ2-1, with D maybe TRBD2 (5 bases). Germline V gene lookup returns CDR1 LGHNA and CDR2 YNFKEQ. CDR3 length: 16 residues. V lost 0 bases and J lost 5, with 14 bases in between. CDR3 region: CASSQDFSGENNEQFF. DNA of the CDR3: TGTGCCAGCAGCCAAGATTTCAGCGGAGAGAACAATGAGCAGTTCTTC.

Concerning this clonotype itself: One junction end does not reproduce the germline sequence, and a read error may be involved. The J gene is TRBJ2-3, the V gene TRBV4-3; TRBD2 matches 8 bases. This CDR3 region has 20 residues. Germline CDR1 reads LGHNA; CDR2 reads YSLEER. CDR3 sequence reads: CASGQDLGEAGAVFTDTQYF. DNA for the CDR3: TGCGCCAGCGGCCAAGATTTAGGTGAAGCGGGGGCCGTGTTCACAGATACGCAGTATTTT.

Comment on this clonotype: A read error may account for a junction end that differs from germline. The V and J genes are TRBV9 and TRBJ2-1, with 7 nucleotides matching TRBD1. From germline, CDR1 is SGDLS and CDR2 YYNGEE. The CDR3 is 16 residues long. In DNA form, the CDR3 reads TGTGCCGGCAGCTCGAGGGGGCAGGGAGTTCCCAATGAGCAGTTCTTC. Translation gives CAGSSRGQGVPNEQFF.

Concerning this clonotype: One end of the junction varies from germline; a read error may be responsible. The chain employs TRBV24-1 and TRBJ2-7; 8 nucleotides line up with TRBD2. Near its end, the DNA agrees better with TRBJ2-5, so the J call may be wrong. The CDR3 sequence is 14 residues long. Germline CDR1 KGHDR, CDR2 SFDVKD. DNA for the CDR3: TGTGCCGCCAGTGACCGGACTAGCAGGGAGACCCAGTACTTC. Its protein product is CAASDRTSRETQYF.

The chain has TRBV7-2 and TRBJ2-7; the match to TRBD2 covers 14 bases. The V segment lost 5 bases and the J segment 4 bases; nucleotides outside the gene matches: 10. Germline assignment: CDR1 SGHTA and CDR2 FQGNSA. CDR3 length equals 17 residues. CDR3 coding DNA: TGTGCCAGCAGCCCATGGACTAGCGGGGGGCCTAAGTACGAGCAGTACTTC. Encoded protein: CASSPWTSGGPKYEQYF.

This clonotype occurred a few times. The CDR3: CATSGAGTGRSETQYF. The CDR3 nucleotides are TGTGCCACCAGTGGGGCCGGGACAGGACGTTCAGAGACCCAGTACTTC. The rearrangement joins TRBV24-1 to TRBJ2-5, with 8 bases fitting TRBD1. Germline values: CDR1 KGHDR, CDR2 SFDVKD. V shed 5 bases, J shed 4 bases, and the junction held 11 bases outside the gene matches. This CDR3 is 16 amino acids long.

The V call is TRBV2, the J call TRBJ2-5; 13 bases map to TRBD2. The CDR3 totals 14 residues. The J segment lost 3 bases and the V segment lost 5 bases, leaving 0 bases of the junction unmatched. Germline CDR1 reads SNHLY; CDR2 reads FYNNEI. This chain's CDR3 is CASSTSGGEETQYF. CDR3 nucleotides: TGTGCCAGCAGTACTAGCGGGGGGGAAGAGACCCAGTACTTC.

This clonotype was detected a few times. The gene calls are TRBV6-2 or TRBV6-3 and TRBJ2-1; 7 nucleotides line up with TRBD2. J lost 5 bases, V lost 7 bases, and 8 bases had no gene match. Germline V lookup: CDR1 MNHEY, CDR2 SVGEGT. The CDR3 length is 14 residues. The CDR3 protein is CASTWGGYNNEQFF. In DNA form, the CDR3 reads TGTGCCAGCACCTGGGGGGGTTACAACAATGAGCAGTTCTTC.

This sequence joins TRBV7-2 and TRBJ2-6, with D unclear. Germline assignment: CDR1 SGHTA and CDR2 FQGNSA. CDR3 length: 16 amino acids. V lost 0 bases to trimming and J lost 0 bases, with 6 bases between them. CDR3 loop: CASSLAVLSGANVLTF. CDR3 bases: TGTGCCAGCAGCTTAGCCGTTCTCTCTGGGGCCAACGTCCTGACTTTC.

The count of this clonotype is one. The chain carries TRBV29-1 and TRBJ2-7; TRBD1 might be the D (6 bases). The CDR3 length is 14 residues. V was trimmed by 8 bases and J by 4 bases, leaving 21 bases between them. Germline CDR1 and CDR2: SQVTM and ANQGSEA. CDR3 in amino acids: CSIRGTVSSYEQYF. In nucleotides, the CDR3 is TGCAGCATCAGGGGAACGGTATCATCGTACGAGCAGTACTTC.